This record looks at one T cell receptor beta chain sequence and its context. The antigen is unknown. The data were taken from a study of T cells in Graves' hyperthyroidism and ophthalmopathy. Findings and caveats of the study: In the blood, most expanded thyroid clonotypes above 0.001 appeared as well. A model of 13 V-J pairs discriminated ophthalmopathy from stable hyperthyroidism.

Germline V CDR1 and CDR2: SGHVS, FQNEAQ. V was trimmed by 1 base and J by 2 bases, leaving 6 bases between them. The CDR3 sequence is 13 residues long. RNA transcripts served as the template for amplifying TCR beta CDR3 regions. Using the HTBI primer set, a first-round RT-PCR was run on the TCR CDR3. TCRdb ran MiXCR on the multiplex PCR reads and lists one entry per CDR3 protein. The table includes around 720,000 distinct CDR3 sequences, approximately 40% detected once. This rearrangement joins TRBV7-8 to TRBJ2-7; D unclear. This sequence originates from a woman in her forties with Graves' hyperthyroidism. Source material: blood. The chain's CDR3 is CASSLEVPYEQYF. DNA of the CDR3: TGTGCCAGCAGCTTAGAAGTCCCCTACGAGCAGTACTTC.